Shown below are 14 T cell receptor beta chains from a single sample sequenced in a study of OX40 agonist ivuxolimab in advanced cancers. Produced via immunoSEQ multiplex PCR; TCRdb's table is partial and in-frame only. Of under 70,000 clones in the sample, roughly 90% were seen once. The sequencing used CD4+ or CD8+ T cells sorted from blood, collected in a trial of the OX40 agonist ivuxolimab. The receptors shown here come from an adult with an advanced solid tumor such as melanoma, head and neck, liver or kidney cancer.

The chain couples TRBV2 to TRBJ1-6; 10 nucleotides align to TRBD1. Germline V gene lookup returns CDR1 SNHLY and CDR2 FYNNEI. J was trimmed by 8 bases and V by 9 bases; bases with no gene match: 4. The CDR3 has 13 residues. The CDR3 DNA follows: TGTGCCAGTAAAGGACAGGGGGATTCACCCCTCCACTTT. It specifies CASKGQGDSPLHF.

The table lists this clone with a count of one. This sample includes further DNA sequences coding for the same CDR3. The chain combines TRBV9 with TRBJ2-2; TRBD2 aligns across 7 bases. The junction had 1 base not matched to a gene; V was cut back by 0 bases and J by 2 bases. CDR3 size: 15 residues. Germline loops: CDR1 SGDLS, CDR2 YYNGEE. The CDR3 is CASSVGGSNTGELFF. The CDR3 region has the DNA TGTGCCAGCAGCGTAGGCGGGAGTAACACCGGGGAGCTGTTTTTT.

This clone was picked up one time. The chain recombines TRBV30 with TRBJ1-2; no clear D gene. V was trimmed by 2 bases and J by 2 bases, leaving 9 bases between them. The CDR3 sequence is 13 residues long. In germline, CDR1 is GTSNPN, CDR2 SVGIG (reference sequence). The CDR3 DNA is TGTGCCTGGAGTAAGGGCAGAAACTATGGCTACACCTTC. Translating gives CAWSKGRNYGYTF.

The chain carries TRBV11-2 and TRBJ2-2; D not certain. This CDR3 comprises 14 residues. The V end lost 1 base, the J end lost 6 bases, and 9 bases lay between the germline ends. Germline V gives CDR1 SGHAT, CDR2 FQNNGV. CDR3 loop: CASSLVQVSGELFF. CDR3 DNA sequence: TGTGCCAGCAGCTTAGTCCAAGTATCCGGGGAGCTGTTTTTT.

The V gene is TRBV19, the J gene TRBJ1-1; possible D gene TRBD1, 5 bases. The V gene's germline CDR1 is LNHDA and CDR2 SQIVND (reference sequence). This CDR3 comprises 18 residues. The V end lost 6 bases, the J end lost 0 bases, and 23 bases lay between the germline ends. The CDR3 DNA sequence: TGTGCCAGTAGAAGTCGCGGGGACGGAAGGCCCATGAACACTGAAGCTTTCTTT. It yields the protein CASRSRGDGRPMNTEAFF.

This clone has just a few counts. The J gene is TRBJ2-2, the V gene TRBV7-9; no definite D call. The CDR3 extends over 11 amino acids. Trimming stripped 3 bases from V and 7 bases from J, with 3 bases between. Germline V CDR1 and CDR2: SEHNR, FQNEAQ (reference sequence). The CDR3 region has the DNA TGTGCCAGCAGCTTCGTCGGGGAGCTGTTTTTT. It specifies CASSFVGELFF.

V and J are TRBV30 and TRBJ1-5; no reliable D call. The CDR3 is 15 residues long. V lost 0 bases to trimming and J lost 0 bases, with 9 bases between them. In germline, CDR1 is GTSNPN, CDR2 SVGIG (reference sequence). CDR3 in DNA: TGTGCCTGGAGTGTGGGCAGTAATAGCAATCAGCCCCAGCATTTT. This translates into CAWSVGSNSNQPQHF.

CDR3 in amino acids: CASRGGERTEAFF. In DNA form, the CDR3 reads TGTGCCAGCCGGGGGGGGGAGAGAACTGAAGCTTTCTTT. The chain is built from TRBV18 and TRBJ1-1, with a possible D match to TRBD1 (5 bases). Germline CDR1 and CDR2: KGHSH and LQKENI. V dropped 8 bases and J dropped 5 bases, with 15 bases sitting between them. This CDR3 comprises 13 residues.

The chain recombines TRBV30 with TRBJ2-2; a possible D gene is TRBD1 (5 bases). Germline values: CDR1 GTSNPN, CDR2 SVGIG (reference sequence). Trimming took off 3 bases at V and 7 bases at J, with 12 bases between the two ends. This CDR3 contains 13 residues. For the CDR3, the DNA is TGTGCCTGGAGACAAGGGGTTGGCGGGGAGCTGTTTTTT. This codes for CAWRQGVGGELFF.

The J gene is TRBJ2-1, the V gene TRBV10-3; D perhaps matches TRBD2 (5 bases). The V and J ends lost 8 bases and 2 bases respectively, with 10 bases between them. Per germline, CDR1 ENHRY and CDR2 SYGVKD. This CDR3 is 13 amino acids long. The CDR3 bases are TGTGCCATCGCCCCGGGGACCTACAATGAGCAGTTCTTC. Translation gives CAIAPGTYNEQFF.

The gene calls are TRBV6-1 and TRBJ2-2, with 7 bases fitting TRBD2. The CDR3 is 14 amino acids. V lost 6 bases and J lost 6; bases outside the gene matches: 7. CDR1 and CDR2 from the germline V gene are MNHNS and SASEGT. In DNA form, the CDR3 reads TGTGCCAGCAGACACCGTGGACTAGCCGGGGAGCTGTTTTTT. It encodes CASRHRGLAGELFF.

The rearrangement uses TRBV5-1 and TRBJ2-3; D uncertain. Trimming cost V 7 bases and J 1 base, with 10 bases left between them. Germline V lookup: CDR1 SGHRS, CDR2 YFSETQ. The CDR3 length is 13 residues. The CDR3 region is CASSPSRTDTQYF. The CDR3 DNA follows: TGCGCCAGCTCCCCCTCGCGCACAGATACGCAGTATTTT.

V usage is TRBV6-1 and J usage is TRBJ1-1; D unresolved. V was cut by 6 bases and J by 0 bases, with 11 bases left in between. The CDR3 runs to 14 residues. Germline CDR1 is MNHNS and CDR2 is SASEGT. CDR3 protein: CASRRTGLNTEAFF. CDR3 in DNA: TGTGCCAGCAGGCGGACCGGGTTGAACACTGAAGCTTTCTTT.

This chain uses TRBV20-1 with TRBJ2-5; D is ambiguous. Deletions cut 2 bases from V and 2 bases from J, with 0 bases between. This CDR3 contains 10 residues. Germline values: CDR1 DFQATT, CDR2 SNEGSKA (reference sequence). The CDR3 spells CSARQETQYF. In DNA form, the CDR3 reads TGCAGTGCTAGACAAGAGACCCAGTACTTC.